The 13 T cell receptor beta chains below all came from one sample that was sequenced in a study of cytomegalovirus exposure and HLA in healthy donors. Researchers ran the PCR with 60 Vbeta and 13 Jbeta primers. This table comes from immunoSEQ multiplex PCR, and its TCRdb copy is limited to in-frame clones, with some not included. The repertoire holds around 200,000 clones, roughly 82% seen once, with roughly 6% in the top ten. The material sequenced was PBMCs. Every receptor here comes from a man between 40 and 49 years old in good health and CMV-seropositive.

The V call is TRBV27, the J call TRBJ2-7; 10 bases align to TRBD1. With V trimmed by 2 bases and J by 5 bases, 9 bases remained unmatched. Germline-derived CDR1 and CDR2 are MNHEY and SMNVEV (reference sequence). The CDR3 is 16 residues long. CDR3 in DNA: TGTGCCAGCAGTTTAGGGGGGACAGGGGCGGTCAACGAGCAGTACTTC. Translated, it gives CASSLGGTGAVNEQYF.

The genes are TRBV27 and TRBJ1-1; a weak D match, TRBD1 (5 bases). From germline, CDR1 is MNHEY and CDR2 SMNVEV (reference sequence). V was clipped by 2 bases and J by 4 bases, with 11 bases between them. This CDR3 is 14 amino acids long. CDR3 protein: CASSLGGGGTEAFF. In DNA form, the CDR3 reads TGTGCCAGCAGTTTAGGGGGAGGTGGCACTGAAGCTTTCTTT.

CDR3: CASSVQGGSNQPQHF. DNA of the CDR3: TGTGCCAGCAGTGTCCAGGGGGGAAGCAATCAGCCCCAGCATTTT. This chain connects TRBV2 to TRBJ1-5; 7 nucleotides line up with TRBD1. The germline V gene encodes CDR1 SNHLY and CDR2 FYNNEI. With 4 bases clipped from V and 1 base from J, the junction kept 4 bases outside the gene matches. The CDR3 contains 15 residues.

The chain carries TRBV4-1 and TRBJ2-1; a weak D match, TRBD1 (5 bases). This CDR3 is built from 16 residues. CDR1 MGHRA and CDR2 YSYEKL come from the germline V gene. Trimming cost V 4 bases and J 4 bases, with 17 bases left between them. DNA for the CDR3: TGCGCCAGCAGCCTCGTACAGGTAGGGGCTTACAATGAGCAGTTCTTC. It encodes CASSLVQVGAYNEQFF.

The chain has TRBV5-4 and TRBJ2-7; tentatively, D is TRBD1 (5 bases). The CDR3 is made up of 13 amino acids. Trimming removed 2 bases at V and 3 bases at J, with 9 bases between. The germline V gene has CDR1 SGHNT and CDR2 YYREEE (reference sequence). CDR3 nucleotide sequence: TGTGCCAGCAGCTTTTTCAGGGACTACGAGCAGTACTTC. It encodes CASSFFRDYEQYF.

The chain combines TRBV5-4 with TRBJ2-2; TRBD2 aligns across 7 bases. V lost 2 bases, J lost 0 bases, and 1 base stayed unmatched. There are 15 residues in the CDR3. CDR1 is SGHNT and CDR2 is YYREEE in the germline V gene (reference sequence). The DNA of the CDR3 is TGTGCCAGCAGCTTCGGACTAGCGAACACCGGGGAGCTGTTTTTT. Translation: CASSFGLANTGELFF.

The J gene is TRBJ2-3, the V gene TRBV5-1, with D tentatively TRBD2 (6 bases). CDR1 is SGHRS and CDR2 is YFSETQ in the germline V gene. V was cut by 1 base and J by 1 base, with 19 bases left in between. The CDR3 is made up of 18 amino acids. CDR3 amino acids: CASSLKGLLDSGTDTQYF. CDR3 in DNA: TGCGCCAGCAGCTTGAAGGGACTTCTAGACAGCGGCACAGATACGCAGTATTTT.

The chain carries TRBV15 and TRBJ1-5, with 7 bases aligning to TRBD1. This CDR3 has 19 residues. Germline lookup yields CDR1 LNHNV and CDR2 YYDKDF (reference sequence). V lost 1 base, J lost 0 bases, and 12 bases stayed unmatched. This CDR3 reads CATSRVGKLTGNSNQPQHF. In DNA form, the CDR3 reads TGTGCCACCAGCAGAGTAGGTAAATTGACAGGGAATAGCAATCAGCCCCAGCATTTT. Full variable domain (outside the CDR3, taken from reference TRBV15 and TRBJ1-5): DAMVIQNPRYQVTQFGKPVTLSCSQTLNHNVMYWYQQKSSQAPKLLFHYYDKDFNNEADTPDNFQSRRPNTSFCFLDIRSPGLGDTAMYLCATSRVGKLTGNSNQPQHFGDGTRLSIL.

V usage is TRBV5-1 and J usage is TRBJ1-1; TRBD1 aligns across 7 bases. Per the germline V gene, CDR1 is SGHRS and CDR2 is YFSETQ. CDR3 length equals 16 residues. V lost 0 bases to trimming and J lost 1 base; unmatched junction nucleotides: 6. CDR3 nucleotide sequence: TGCGCCAGCAGCTTGGTGGTTCAGGGGGAGAACACTGAAGCTTTCTTT. This translates into CASSLVVQGENTEAFF.

As regards this clone: The conserved closing phenylalanine or tryptophan is absent in this CDR3, likely reflecting a read error. No DNA is shown, since the ends of the CDR3 on it are uncertain; the CDR3 is the one TCRdb lists. This chain connects TRBV2 to TRBJ2-7; the listed D gene, TRBD1, was not tested against the DNA. The length of the CDR3 is 13 amino acids, counting both ends. Germline V CDR1 and CDR2: SNHLY, FYNNEI. This chain's CDR3 is CASSDVARQGLAS.

There are a few counts of this clone. The chain employs TRBV6-4 and TRBJ2-3, with D possibly being TRBD2 (6 bases). Trimming took 3 bases from V and 1 from J, leaving 14 bases between them. The CDR3 length is 16 residues. CDR1 and CDR2 (germline): MRHNA, SNTAGT. CDR3 nucleotide sequence: TGTGCCAGCAGTGAAACGGGAGTGGGAGGCACAGATACGCAGTATTTT. It specifies CASSETGVGGTDTQYF.

The genes are TRBV30 and TRBJ2-7; perhaps TRBD2 as D (5 bases). Germline CDR1 is GTSNPN and CDR2 is SVGIG (reference sequence). With 6 bases removed from V and 5 bases from J, the gap between germline ends came to 17 bases. The CDR3 is 13 amino acids. CDR3 nucleotides: TGTGCCTGCCAGGACCCCGGGGTCCACGAGCAGTACGTC. This gives the protein CACQDPGVHEQYV.

This chain links TRBV11-2 with TRBJ2-3, with 12 positions matching TRBD2. Trimming cost V 2 bases and J 1 base; bases outside gene matches: 1. CDR1 and CDR2 from the germline V gene are SGHAT and FQNNGV. The CDR3 extends over 16 amino acids. Here the CDR3 DNA reads TGTGCCAGCAGCTTAAGACTAGCGGGGGGCACAGATACGCAGTATTTT. It specifies CASSLRLAGGTDTQYF. Supplemented by reference TRBV11-2 and TRBJ2-3, the full variable domain reads EAGVAQSPRYKIIEKRQSVAFWCNPISGHATLYWYQQILGQGPKLLIQFQNNGVVDDSQLPKDRFSAERLKGVDSTLKIQPAKLEDSAVYLCASSLRLAGGTDTQYFGPGTRLTVL.